The present TCR beta chain was sequenced within a study of blood T cell repertoires in COVID-19 (dated by TCRdb to between 2020 and 2021). In terms of the full investigation: Collaborator samples came from the United States, Italy and Spain and covered acute and convalescent phases of COVID-19. The material from the prospective study consisted of cDNA or gDNA derived from T cells, B-cell-depleted T cells, or PBMCs. Deeply sampled blood TCRbeta repertoires from subjects exposed to, actively infected with, or recovered from COVID-19 were included in the dataset. The repertoires were made available in a free public database intended to serve as a resource for research on the immune response to SARS-CoV-2. Samples came from the ongoing ImmuneRACE study (first 160 participants) plus 1,254 subjects from 6 global collaborators. A de-identified subject ID, COVID-19 status, age in years and sex were almost always included in the sample metadata. Where available, HLA class I and class II types were taken from metadata supplied by the sample provider and were not determined by assay-based typing.

TCRbeta CDR3 regions were amplified from genomic DNA by means of the immunoSEQ Assay, a bias-controlled multiplex PCR. As for the original processing: The number of nucleated cells in each sample was estimated by amplification of reference gene primers within the assay. To quantify the absolute abundance of each unique TCRbeta CDR3 rearrangement, sequence reads were collapsed and filtered. For each sample, productive Simpson clonality was calculated as the square root of Simpson's diversity index across productive rearrangements. Imported from immuneACCESS, the table was reduced by TCRdb to in-frame sequences with V and J called. These copies leave out some clones; in studies compared against another copy, an unresolved V gene accounts for under half, and the cause of the remainder is not known. That table furnishes V, J and clone size, whereas the DNA furnished D and trimming. For this sample the table gives roughly 40,000 clones, of which around four fifths were detected only once. Roughly 45% of the sample lies in the top ten.

Here is what the overall study found, with its caveats: How much clinical and demographic metadata was included differed by source and by participant, and the metadata was provided uncurated.

About this clone: Its specific antigen is unknown. No base-level quality is on record; no much larger clone is a single base apart.

Taken from cysteine to phenylalanine, the CDR3 has 14 residues. Only the CDR3 DNA stays, 42 bases, in frame from base 1. The germline V gene supplies CDR1 MNHEY and CDR2 SVGAGI. V ends up 5 bases short and J 4 bases short, with an unmatched junction base count of 1. The collaborating institutions used their own protocols to collect whole blood in K2EDTA tubes. Collaborator samples were shipped for TCRbeta analysis as frozen whole blood, isolated PBMCs, or DNA extracted from either sample type. The V and J segments used are TRBV6-5 and TRBJ2-2; 10 nucleotides in the junction match TRBD2. The specimen was peripheral blood. The source of this sequence is a woman older than 75 with active or convalescent COVID-19. CDR3 loop: CASSSGRVTGELFF. The DNA sequence is as follows: TGTGCCAGCAGTAGCGGGAGGGTCACCGGGGAGCTGTTTTTT.